A selection of T cell receptor beta chains follows, all from one sample in a study of blood T cell repertoires in COVID-19. Sequencing was performed with immunoSEQ multiplex PCR; in TCRdb, only in-frame clones are kept and a portion is missing. Here the sample spans roughly 180,000 clones, about 82% being singletons. The sequenced sample was PBMCs or T cells enriched from blood (not recorded which). These receptors all come from a woman in her thirties who had recovered from COVID-19. Each CDR3 is given with its conserved first and last residue. A D gene is named only where the DNA matches it firmly. Not all rows give a size; the values are once, few, many and, for expanded clones, a class.

clone size,D gene,J gene,V gene,CDR3 protein,CDR3 DNA
NA,NA,TRBJ2-1,TRBV30,CAWGIQGDLFF,TGTGCCTGGGGGATTCAGGGTGATCTGTTCTTC
once,TRBD2,TRBJ2-3,TRBV4-2,CASSQAPLAGGADTQYF,TGTGCCAGCAGCCAAGCCCCACTAGCGGGAGGAGCAGATACGCAGTATTTT
few,TRBD1,TRBJ1-2,TRBV11-2,CASSTGQFGYTF,TGTGCCAGCAGCACGGGACAGTTTGGCTACACCTTC
NA,NA,TRBJ2-2,TRBV7-2,CASSLLDPGELFF,TGTGCCAGCAGCTTATTAGATCCCGGGGAGCTGTTTTTT
once,TRBD1,TRBJ2-7,TRBV27,CASITGTGVSYEQYF,TGTGCCAGCATCACCGGGACAGGGGTCTCCTACGAGCAGTACTTC
once,TRBD1,TRBJ1-2,TRBV27,CASSPLQGVYGYTF,TGTGCCAGCAGTCCGCTGCAGGGGGTCTATGGCTACACCTTC
NA,TRBD1,TRBJ1-1,TRBV28,CASSSEDRFEAFF,TGTGCCAGCAGTTCCGAGGACAGGTTTGAAGCTTTCTTT
NA,TRBD1,TRBJ2-7,TRBV5-6,CASSPTGLWVPSYEQYF,TGTGCCAGCAGCCCGACAGGGCTTTGGGTCCCATCCTACGAGCAGTACTTC
NA,NA,TRBJ1-3,TRBV4-1,CASSPTTGLSGNTIYF,TGCGCCAGCAGCCCCACGACAGGCCTCTCTGGAAACACCATATATTTT
NA,NA,TRBJ1-3,TRBV5-5,CASSLGHLRGNTIYF,TGTGCCAGCAGCTTGGGCCATCTCCGAGGGAACACCATATATTTT
NA,TRBD1,TRBJ1-4,TRBV6-5,CASMVGGREKLFF,TGTGCCAGCATGGTAGGGGGCCGGGAAAAACTGTTTTTT
NA,NA,TRBJ2-1,TRBV21-1,CASSKGKCETGHHNEQFF,TGTGCCAGCAGCAAAGGGAAATGTGAGACAGGGCACCACAATGAGCAGTTCTTC
NA,TRBD1,TRBJ1-1,TRBV7-9,CASSLDRENTEAFF,TGTGCCAGCAGCTTGGACAGGGAAAACACTGAAGCTTTCTTT
NA,TRBD2,TRBJ2-1,TRBV6-2/TRBV6-3,CASSYSMELAVYNEQFF,TGTGCCAGCAGTTACTCCATGGAACTAGCGGTCTACAATGAGCAGTTCTTC
once,TRBD1,TRBJ2-7,TRBV5-4,CASSEQGGTPYEQYF,TGTGCCAGCAGCGAACAGGGGGGAACTCCCTACGAGCAGTACTTC
NA,NA,TRBJ1-2,TRBV5-6,CASSINQGIYTF,TGTGCCAGCAGTATAAATCAGGGTATCTACACCTTC
NA,TRBD2,TRBJ2-2,TRBV7-3,CASSRTSGINTGELFF,TGTGCCAGCAGCCGAACTAGCGGGATCAACACCGGGGAGCTGTTTTTT
NA,NA,TRBJ2-7,TRBV27,CASRRSTSSDSYEQYF,TGTGCCAGCAGACGGTCAACTTCTAGCGACTCCTACGAGCAGTACTTC
once,TRBD2,TRBJ2-7,TRBV6-2/TRBV6-3,CASSYSRLAGRYEQYF,TGTGCCAGCAGTTACTCCCGACTAGCGGGACGCTACGAGCAGTACTTC
once,TRBD2,TRBJ2-7,TRBV7-6,CASSLGTSGRAGYEQYF,TGTGCCAGCAGCTTAGGGACTAGCGGGAGGGCCGGGTACGAGCAGTACTTC
NA,NA,TRBJ1-2,TRBV7-9,CASSLSGTHGNYGYTF,TGTGCCAGCAGCTTAAGCGGGACCCACGGGAACTATGGCTACACCTTC
NA,TRBD1,TRBJ1-1,TRBV19,CASSIGGDRGTEAFF,TGTGCCAGTAGTATTGGTGGGGACAGGGGTACTGAAGCTTTCTTT